The 28 T cell receptor beta chains reported below all come from one sample, sequenced in a study of patients and donors after allogeneic stem cell transplantation. TCRdb re-called the RT-PCR reads with MiXCR, one entry per CDR3 protein. The repertoire holds about 960,000 distinct CDR3 sequences, with more than 15% as singletons. Input material: blood, either unsorted or a sorted T cell fraction (not recorded which). The receptors originated from a human donor who was either an allogeneic HSCT recipient or a stem cell or donor lymphocyte infusion donor (not recorded which). It is not recorded whose cells these are; they may come from a transplant donor.

V gene TRBV7-2 combines with J gene TRBJ1-5, with unresolved D. Germline loops: CDR1 SGHTA, CDR2 FQGNSA. Trimming took 4 bases from V and 0 from J, leaving 7 bases between them. The CDR3 consists of 14 residues. For the CDR3, the DNA is TGTGCCAGCAGCTACCAAAGTAGCAATCAGCCCCAGCATTTT. Translated: CASSYQSSNQPQHF.

This clonotype was detected a few times. V is TRBV25-1 and J is TRBJ2-1, with 8 nucleotides matching TRBD1. The ends lost 6 bases at V and 10 bases at J; junction bases unmatched: 8. The CDR3 loop spans 13 amino acids. The germline V gene has CDR1 MGHDK and CDR2 SYGVNS. The CDR3: CASRKQGAREQFF. For the CDR3, the DNA is TGTGCCAGCAGGAAGCAGGGGGCTAGGGAGCAGTTCTTC.

In this sample, this clonotype turned up a few times. V gene TRBV12-3 or TRBV12-4 combines with J gene TRBJ1-4; possible D gene TRBD1, 6 bases. The length of the CDR3 is 14 residues. Deletions cut 5 bases from V and 8 bases from J, with 15 bases between. DNA of the CDR3: TGTGCCAGCAGTCTAGGACAGTTAGAGGAAAAACTGTTTTTT. It codes for CASSLGQLEEKLFF.

In this sample, this clonotype turned up once. The chain couples TRBV5-1 to TRBJ2-3; 12 positions agree with TRBD2. V trimming: 5 bases; J trimming: 6 bases; junction bases outside the gene matches: 13. CDR1 is SGHRS, CDR2 YFSETQ, per germline. CDR3 length equals 17 residues. The CDR3 region has the DNA TGCGCCAGCAGGGCTGGGGCTAGCGGGAGGGCCGGTGATACGCAGTATTTT. Amino acids: CASRAGASGRAGDTQYF.

This clonotype has only one observation. CDR3 sequence (DNA): TGCGCCAGCAGATCCCCGGGACTAGCGGGAGCGGAAAGGGAGCAGTTCTTC. Its translation is CASRSPGLAGAEREQFF. The chain carries TRBV5-1 and TRBJ2-1; 14 bases are a match to TRBD2. This CDR3 has 17 amino acids. CDR1 is SGHRS and CDR2 is YFSETQ in the germline V gene. V lost 5 bases, J lost 10 bases, and 14 bases stayed unmatched.

This clonotype was seen a handful of times. CDR3 loop: CASTTGAYEQYF. The CDR3 DNA follows: TGTGCCAGCACTACTGGCGCGTACGAGCAGTACTTC. The rearrangement links TRBV5-6 to TRBJ2-7; unclear D gene. Germline V CDR1 and CDR2: SGHDT, YYEEEE. The CDR3 has 12 amino acids. V was cut by 6 bases and J by 4 bases, with 11 bases left in between. The entire variable domain, with the rest obtained from reference TRBV5-6 and TRBJ2-7, is as follows: DAGVTQSPTHLIKTRGQQVTLRCSPKSGHDTVSWYQQALGQGPQFIFQYYEEEERQRGNFPDRFSGHQFPNYSSELNVNALLLGDSALYLCASTTGAYEQYFGPGTRLTVT.

V is TRBV7-9 and J is TRBJ2-3, with TRBD2 matching over 7 bases. This CDR3 is built from 14 residues. With 9 bases clipped from V and 0 bases from J, the junction kept 6 bases outside the gene matches. Germline V gene data show CDR1 as SEHNR and CDR2 as FQNEAQ (reference sequence). The DNA for the CDR3 is TGTGCCAGGGCCTTAGCGGGTAGCACAGATACGCAGTATTTT. Translating it yields CARALAGSTDTQYF.

For this clonotype: At one end the junction does not follow the germline gene, possibly because of a read error. CDR3 protein: CASSLAGTGFNEQYF. The CDR3, as DNA: TGCGCCAGCAGTTTGGCCGGGACAGGGTTTAACGAGCAGTACTTC. J is TRBJ2-7 and V is TRBV5-1, with 9 positions matching TRBD1. Germline V gene sequence: CDR1 SGHRS, CDR2 YFSETQ. The CDR3 has 15 amino acids.

This clonotype was found a few times. This chain connects TRBV7-9 to TRBJ1-1; D is unclear. Trimming took off 3 bases at V and 1 base at J, with 6 bases between the two ends. CDR1 and CDR2 (germline): SEHNR, FQNEAQ (reference sequence). The CDR3 has 13 residues. CDR3: CASSFTSNTEAFF. DNA for the CDR3: TGTGCCAGCAGCTTTACATCGAACACTGAAGCTTTCTTT.

The chain carries TRBV4-1 and TRBJ2-7, with 8 bases identical to TRBD1. Looked up from germline, CDR1 is MGHRA and CDR2 is YSYEKL. J was trimmed by 0 bases and V by 3 bases; bases with no gene match: 4. CDR3 length: 15 amino acids. DNA of the CDR3: TGCGCCAGCAGCCACAGAGGACAGGGCTCCTACGAGCAGTACTTC. Translating gives CASSHRGQGSYEQYF.

This clonotype occurred a few times. The chain links TRBV9 to TRBJ2-3, with D tentatively TRBD1 (6 bases). Trimming took off 0 bases at V and 3 bases at J, with 14 bases between the two ends. CDR1 and CDR2 (germline): SGDLS, YYNGEE. The CDR3 is 16 amino acids. The CDR3: CASSVGNRDLTDTQYF. The DNA of the CDR3 is TGTGCCAGCAGCGTAGGAAACAGGGACCTTACAGATACGCAGTATTTT.

The gene calls are TRBV20-1 and TRBJ2-5, with TRBD1 matching 10 bases. Per germline, CDR1 DFQATT and CDR2 SNEGSKA (reference sequence). The trim removed 1 base at V and 2 bases at J, leaving 16 bases unmatched. The CDR3 covers 19 residues. The chain's CDR3 is CSARGQGATTARVQETQYF. In DNA form, the CDR3 reads TGCAGTGCTAGAGGACAGGGGGCTACCACTGCGAGGGTACAAGAGACCCAGTACTTC.

This clonotype was observed many times. The chain employs TRBV29-1 and TRBJ1-2, with D unresolved. The CDR3 contains 11 residues. V lost 3 bases to trimming and J lost 3 bases, with 5 bases between them. The germline gives CDR1 SQVTM, CDR2 ANQGSEA. The CDR3: CSVEGDYGYTF. The CDR3 DNA sequence: TGCAGCGTTGAGGGTGACTATGGCTACACCTTC.

This clonotype occurred a few times. This rearrangement joins TRBV12-3 or TRBV12-4 to TRBJ1-5; no definite D call. The CDR3 covers 17 residues. V was shortened by 3 bases and J by 6 bases, with 21 bases between the two germline ends. The CDR3 protein is CASSFGRIDRFGQPQHF. CDR3 in DNA: TGTGCCAGCAGTTTCGGCCGGATAGATAGGTTTGGTCAGCCCCAGCATTTT.

The rearrangement joins TRBV9 to TRBJ1-6, with a weak D call TRBD1 (5 bases). This CDR3 has 14 residues. V lost 6 bases and J 10 bases, leaving 17 bases between the germline ends. Germline CDR1 SGDLS, CDR2 YYNGEE. CDR3: CASNLGQGSSPLHF. CDR3 sequence (DNA): TGTGCCAGCAACCTGGGGCAGGGATCCTCACCCCTCCACTTT.

The chain links TRBV5-1 to TRBJ2-1, with D perhaps TRBD1 (6 bases). Germline CDR1 is SGHRS and CDR2 is YFSETQ. Trimming left V 4 bases short and J 6 bases short, with 17 bases between. The CDR3 covers 15 residues. The CDR3 sequence: CASSVGHPTRNEQFF. Here the CDR3 DNA reads TGCGCCAGCAGCGTGGGACACCCTACTCGCAATGAGCAGTTCTTC.

J is TRBJ2-5 and V is TRBV20-1; the match to TRBD2 covers 12 bases. V dropped 8 bases and J dropped 4; count of bases not matched to a gene: 5. Germline V gene lookup returns CDR1 DFQATT and CDR2 SNEGSKA (reference sequence). The CDR3 runs to 13 residues. CDR3 residues: CSPLAGGRETQYF. CDR3 in DNA: TGCAGTCCCCTAGCGGGGGGGCGAGAGACCCAGTACTTC.

This chain links TRBV20-1 with TRBJ2-5, with D possibly matching TRBD2 (6 bases). Germline V lookup: CDR1 DFQATT, CDR2 SNEGSKA (reference sequence). CDR3 length equals 15 residues. V was shortened by 3 bases and J by 3 bases, with 17 bases between the two germline ends. CDR3 DNA: TGCAGTGCTAGGGTCCCCGGGACTTCCAAAGAGACCCAGTACTTC. Its protein is CSARVPGTSKETQYF.

The table lists this clonotype with many counts. V is TRBV12-3 or TRBV12-4 and J is TRBJ1-5; D is unclear. The V and J ends lost 1 base and 0 bases respectively, with 10 bases between them. This CDR3 spans 16 amino acids. As DNA, the CDR3 is TGTGCCAGCAGTTTAGTGGTAGGGCTTAGCAATCAGCCCCAGCATTTT. Amino acids: CASSLVVGLSNQPQHF.

This clonotype has just a few counts. The chain has TRBV20-1 and TRBJ2-1; D possibly corresponds to TRBD2 (6 bases). The V end was cut by 0 bases, the J end by 4 bases, with 16 bases between. CDR1 and CDR2 (germline): DFQATT, SNEGSKA (reference sequence). This CDR3 has 16 amino acids. CDR3: CSARDQGLSLYNEQFF. Written as DNA, the CDR3 is TGCAGTGCTAGAGATCAGGGACTCTCCCTATACAATGAGCAGTTCTTC.

This clonotype was seen a handful of times. This chain's CDR3 is CASSFAAGPYEQYF. In nucleotides, the CDR3 is TGTGCCAGCAGCTTCGCAGCGGGACCGTACGAGCAGTACTTC. The V call is TRBV7-2, the J call TRBJ2-7; 7 bases are shared with TRBD2. With V trimmed by 3 bases and J by 4 bases, 6 bases remained unmatched. CDR1 and CDR2 from the germline V gene are SGHTA and FQGNSA. The CDR3 is made up of 14 amino acids.

This chain connects TRBV9 to TRBJ2-7; possibly TRBD1 for D (7 bases). Trimming took 2 bases from V and 3 from J, leaving 12 bases between them. The germline CDR1 and CDR2 sequences are SGDLS and YYNGEE. CDR3 length: 14 residues. CDR3 in amino acids: CASSVRQGGYEQYF. CDR3 DNA: TGTGCCAGCAGCGTGCGCCAGGGGGGCTACGAGCAGTACTTC.

V usage is TRBV12-3 or TRBV12-4 and J usage is TRBJ2-3; D could derive from TRBD1 or TRBD2 (6 bases each). Trimming left V 0 bases short and J 2 bases short, with 18 bases between. The CDR3 loop spans 18 amino acids. CDR3 sequence: CASSLALGGQTNTDTQYF. The CDR3 coding sequence is TGTGCCAGCAGTTTAGCGCTCGGGGGCCAGACTAACACAGATACGCAGTATTTT.

The gene calls are TRBV20-1 and TRBJ2-5, with a possible D match to TRBD2 (6 bases). The germline V gene has CDR1 DFQATT and CDR2 SNEGSKA (reference sequence). This CDR3 spans 14 amino acids. V lost 5 bases to trimming and J lost 5 bases, with 18 bases between them. CDR3 sequence (DNA): TGCAGTGCTTCGGCGAGCGGGCCCCAGGAGACCCAGTACTTC. Translated: CSASASGPQETQYF.

This clonotype turned up a few times. The genes are TRBV4-3 and TRBJ2-4, with 8 bases aligning to TRBD1. Germline CDR1 is LGHNA and CDR2 is YSLEER. The CDR3 has 19 amino acids. J was trimmed by 0 bases and V by 7 bases; bases with no gene match: 17. CDR3 in DNA: TGCGCCAGCACCCCCAACGACAGGGGCCCCATACTAGCCAAAAACATTCAGTACTTC. It is translated as CASTPNDRGPILAKNIQYF.

This clonotype was observed many times. DNA of the CDR3: TGTGCCAGCAGTTCCAGACCCTTCACGCATGCTTTCTTT. Translation gives CASSSRPFTHAFF. The chain combines TRBV12-3 or TRBV12-4 with TRBJ1-1; no clear D gene. The CDR3 runs to 13 residues. Trimming took off 4 bases at V and 11 bases at J, with 17 bases between the two ends.

CDR3 DNA sequence: TGTGCCAGCTCCCTGGGGGGAGGCACCGGGGCCAACGTCCTGACTTTC. Protein sequence: CASSLGGGTGANVLTF. The chain couples TRBV7-6 to TRBJ2-6, with D possibly TRBD2 on 6 matching bases. With 8 bases removed from V and 4 bases from J, the gap between germline ends came to 18 bases. The germline V gene has CDR1 SGHVS and CDR2 FNYEAQ. The CDR3 has 16 amino acids.

This sequence joins TRBV24-1 and TRBJ1-5, with 8 bases lining up with TRBD1. The CDR3 is made up of 14 amino acids. Per the germline V gene, CDR1 is KGHDR and CDR2 is SFDVKD. V was clipped by 5 bases and J by 1 base; unmatched bases: 0. Written as DNA, the CDR3 is TGTGCCACCAGTGGACAGGGGAGCAATCAGCCCCAGCATTTT. Translation: CATSGQGSNQPQHF.